The 11 T cell receptor beta chains below come from one sample, sequenced in a study of cytomegalovirus exposure and HLA in healthy donors. PCR amplification relied on 60 Vbeta primers (plus 13 Jbeta primers). Some clones are missing from TCRdb's copy, which holds only in-frame ones; the method was immunoSEQ multiplex PCR. The data contain about 200,000 clones, 81% of them singletons. Sample: PBMCs. These receptors were collected from a man in his forties or fifties in good health and CMV-seropositive.

This sequence joins TRBV10-3 and TRBJ1-2; maybe TRBD1 (6 bases). Germline V gene lookup returns CDR1 ENHRY and CDR2 SYGVKD. The germline V and J ends were trimmed by 7 bases and 4 bases, with 16 bases remaining between them. The CDR3 is 14 amino acids. CDR3 sequence (DNA): TGTGCCATCACTCCGGGACAAGAGGGCTATGGCTACACCTTC. It codes for CAITPGQEGYGYTF.

This clone was seen a handful of times. This chain uses TRBV10-2 with TRBJ2-1, with D maybe TRBD2 (5 bases). CDR3 length: 15 amino acids. Germline CDR1 and CDR2: WSHSY and SAAADI. V was shortened by 2 bases and J by 0 bases, with 8 bases between the two germline ends. Here the CDR3 reads CASSEAGGSYNEQFF. CDR3 nucleotides: TGCGCCAGCAGTGAGGCGGGCGGCTCCTACAATGAGCAGTTCTTC.

The rearrangement uses TRBV4-2 and TRBJ2-2, with 11 positions matching TRBD1. This CDR3 spans 15 amino acids. The V gene end was trimmed by 1 base and the J gene end by 8 bases; junction bases not matched to a gene: 3. Germline V lookup: CDR1 LGHNA, CDR2 YNFKEQ. The CDR3 region has the DNA TGTGCCAGCAGCCAAGTTTGGGACAGGGGGGGGGAGCTGTTTTTT. Protein sequence: CASSQVWDRGGELFF.

The chain links TRBV5-6 to TRBJ2-7; 12 nucleotides align to TRBD2. V was pared by 3 bases and J by 3 bases, with 4 bases of the junction left unmatched. This CDR3 spans 15 amino acids. Germline loops: CDR1 SGHDT, CDR2 YYEEEE. The CDR3 reads CASSWGLAGLYEQYF. CDR3 DNA sequence: TGTGCCAGCAGCTGGGGACTAGCGGGCCTCTACGAGCAGTACTTC.

This clone occurred once. The chain combines TRBV5-4 with TRBJ1-2, with TRBD1 identical over 8 bases. This CDR3 is 16 amino acids long. Looked up from germline, CDR1 is SGHNT and CDR2 is YYREEE (reference sequence). The trim removed 4 bases at V and 0 bases at J, leaving 8 bases unmatched. The CDR3 nucleotides are TGTGCCAGCAGCCCAGACAGGGGAACTACTAACTATGGCTACACCTTC. Translated: CASSPDRGTTNYGYTF.

The CDR3 DNA reads as TGTGCCAGCAGCGGACAGGCGGGTTCACCCCTCCACTTT. Its translation is CASSGQAGSPLHF. The chain links TRBV6-1 to TRBJ1-6, with TRBD1 matching over 7 bases. Germline-derived CDR1 and CDR2 are MNHNS and SASEGT. This CDR3 region has 13 residues. The V and J ends lost 6 bases and 9 bases, in that order; junction bases with no gene match: 5.

CDR3 amino acids: CASSSQGFPNTEAFF. The CDR3 bases are TGTGCCAGCAGCTCACAGGGGTTTCCGAACACTGAAGCTTTCTTT. The chain has TRBV14 and TRBJ1-1; 7 bases align to TRBD1. Germline trimming cut 5 bases from V and 1 base from J; bases unmatched to any gene: 7. CDR3 length: 15 residues. Germline V gene lookup returns CDR1 SGHDN and CDR2 FVKESK.

V gene TRBV6-1 combines with J gene TRBJ2-6; the D gene is possibly TRBD2 (5 bases). This CDR3 has 14 residues. Germline CDR1 reads MNHNS; CDR2 reads SASEGT. The V gene lost 8 bases and the J gene lost 0 bases, with 8 bases spanning the gap. The CDR3 DNA reads as TGTGCCAGCGAGGGTAGCTCTGGGGCCAACGTCCTGACTTTC. Translated: CASEGSSGANVLTF.

V gene TRBV19 combines with J gene TRBJ2-5, with 8 bases identical to TRBD2. V trimming: 5 bases; J trimming: 5 bases; junction bases outside the gene matches: 4. CDR1 is LNHDA, CDR2 SQIVND, per germline (reference sequence). The CDR3 spans 13 residues. The CDR3 here is CASSVGLVETQYF. The CDR3 DNA is TGTGCCAGTAGTGTGGGACTAGTGGAGACCCAGTACTTC. Complete variable domain (other parts from reference TRBV19 and TRBJ2-5): DGGITQSPKYLFRKEGQNVTLSCEQNLNHDAMYWYRQDPGQGLRLIYYSQIVNDFQKGDIAEGYSVSREKKESFPLTVTSAQKNPTAFYLCASSVGLVETQYFGPGTRLLVL.

This chain joins TRBV28 and TRBJ2-5; a weak D match, TRBD1 (5 bases). V dropped 1 base and J dropped 2 bases, with 11 bases sitting between them. The CDR3 runs to 15 residues. From germline, CDR1 is MDHEN and CDR2 SYDVKM. The CDR3 nucleotides are TGTGCCAGCAGTTTATCCCAGGGCAGACAAGAGACCCAGTACTTC. It encodes CASSLSQGRQETQYF.

This clone has just one count. This chain connects TRBV29-1 to TRBJ2-5, with TRBD1 matching over 8 bases. The germline V gene has CDR1 SQVTM and CDR2 ANQGSEA. The CDR3 is 15 amino acids. Germline trimming cut 7 bases from V and 5 bases from J; bases unmatched to any gene: 15. The CDR3 is CSASPRTGQGETQYF. CDR3 sequence (DNA): TGCAGCGCATCCCCCCGGACCGGACAGGGCGAGACCCAGTACTTC. The complete variable domain, with remaining parts taken from reference TRBV29-1 and TRBJ2-5, reads SAVISQKPSRDICQRGTSLTIQCQVDSQVTMMFWYRQQPGQSLTLIATANQGSEATYESGFVIDKFPISRPNLTFSTLTVSNMSPEDSSIYLCSASPRTGQGETQYFGPGTRLLVL.